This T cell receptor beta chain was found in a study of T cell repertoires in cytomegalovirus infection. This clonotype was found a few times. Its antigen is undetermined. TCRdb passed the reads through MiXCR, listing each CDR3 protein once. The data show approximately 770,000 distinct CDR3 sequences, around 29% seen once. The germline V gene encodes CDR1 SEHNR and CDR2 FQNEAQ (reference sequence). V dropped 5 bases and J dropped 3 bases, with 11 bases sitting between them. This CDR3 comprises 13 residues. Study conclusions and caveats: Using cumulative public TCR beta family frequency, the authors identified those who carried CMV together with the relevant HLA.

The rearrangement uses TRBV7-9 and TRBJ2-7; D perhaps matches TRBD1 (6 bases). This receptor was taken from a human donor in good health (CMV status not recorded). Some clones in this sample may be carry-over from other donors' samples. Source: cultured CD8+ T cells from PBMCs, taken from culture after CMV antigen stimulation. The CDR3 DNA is TGTGCCAGCAGCGGACAGATAGACTACGAGCAGTACTTC. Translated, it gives CASSGQIDYEQYF.